The rows below give T cell receptor beta chains drawn from one sample of a study of identical twins. One entry per CDR3 protein, called by TCRdb with MiXCR from the 5' RACE reads. This table holds 570,000 or so distinct CDR3 sequences, around 9.6% found once. This sample was also put to use in a study of yellow fever vaccine responses in identical twins.

Sequenced material: PBMCs. These receptor sequences come from a woman between 18 and 30 years old in good health. The CDR3 runs from the conserved cysteine through the conserved F or W. The order of the fields is J gene, V gene, clone size, D gene, CDR3 DNA, CDR3 protein. The D gene is left open where the match is weak. Expanded clones get a size class; other rows say once, few or many, or leave the size out.

j_gene: TRBJ1-1; v_gene: TRBV6-5; abundance: NA; d_gene: NA; CDR3nt: TGTGCCAGCAGTTACTTTGGTCAGAACACTGAAGCTTTCTTT; CDR3aa: CASSYFGQNTEAFF
j_gene: TRBJ2-2; v_gene: TRBV20-1; abundance: NA; d_gene: TRBD2; CDR3nt: TGCAGGAGACTTAGCGGGGGCCATAACACCGGGGAGCTGTTTTTT; CDR3aa: CRRLSGGHNTGELFF
j_gene: TRBJ2-5; v_gene: TRBV28; abundance: few; d_gene: NA; CDR3nt: TGTGCCAGCAGTCCCGGTCCGGCGGCCCAAGAGACCCAGTACTTC; CDR3aa: CASSPGPAAQETQYF
j_gene: TRBJ2-7; v_gene: TRBV7-8; abundance: NA; d_gene: NA; CDR3nt: TGTGCCAGCAGCTTAGTTTCCGGTCAGGGGTCCGAGCAGTACTTC; CDR3aa: CASSLVSGQGSEQYF
j_gene: TRBJ2-3; v_gene: TRBV5-5; abundance: many; d_gene: TRBD2; CDR3nt: TGTGCCAGCAGCTTGTGGTTCAGAGTAGCGGGAGAGGTGTCAGATACGCAGTATTTT; CDR3aa: CASSLWFRVAGEVSDTQYF
j_gene: TRBJ1-5; v_gene: TRBV11-2; abundance: many; d_gene: TRBD1; CDR3nt: TGTGCCAGCAGCTTAGTGGGGACAGGGGGCGGTAGCAATCAGCCCCAGCATTTT; CDR3aa: CASSLVGTGGGSNQPQHF
j_gene: TRBJ1-4; v_gene: TRBV10-3; abundance: many; d_gene: NA; CDR3nt: TGTGCCATCAGTGTTTCGGGGTATGAAAAACTGTTTTTT; CDR3aa: CAISVSGYEKLFF
j_gene: TRBJ2-7; v_gene: TRBV7-9; abundance: few; d_gene: NA; CDR3nt: TGTGCCAGCAGCTTAATACTAGTTGAGCAGTACTTC; CDR3aa: CASSLILVEQYF
j_gene: TRBJ2-6; v_gene: TRBV3-1; abundance: few; d_gene: NA; CDR3nt: TGTGCCAGCAGCCAGCTGGCGCCTGGGGCCAACGTCCTGACTTTC; CDR3aa: CASSQLAPGANVLTF
j_gene: TRBJ2-5; v_gene: TRBV6-2/TRBV6-3; abundance: NA; d_gene: TRBD2; CDR3nt: TGTGCCAGCCGGACTAGCGGAGAGGGAGAGACCCAGTACTTC; CDR3aa: CASRTSGEGETQYF